Below are 18 T cell receptor beta chains sequenced from a single sample in a study of shared clonotypes between healthy human individuals. Method: immunoSEQ multiplex PCR; TCRdb's copy keeps in-frame clones and lacks some. Seen here are a few million clones, around nine tenths observed once, and the top ten hold around 0.14%. Sequenced sample: naive CD4+ T cells sorted from blood. The subset is: CD45RA+ positively selected. The receptors were gathered from a man in his late teens or twenties in good health.

V is TRBV7-2 and J is TRBJ1-4; the match to TRBD1 covers 9 bases. The trim removed 5 bases at V and 4 bases at J, leaving 5 bases unmatched. The CDR3 covers 15 residues. Germline V lookup: CDR1 SGHTA, CDR2 FQGNSA. In DNA, the CDR3 is TGTGCCAGCAGCGAACAGGGGGCGGTTAATGAAAAACTGTTTTTT. Protein sequence: CASSEQGAVNEKLFF.

The chain joins TRBV5-1 to TRBJ1-4; D call uncertain. The V and J ends lost 0 bases and 4 bases respectively, with 4 bases between them. This CDR3 spans 13 amino acids. CDR1 SGHRS and CDR2 YFSETQ come from the germline V gene. The CDR3 is CASSLGVNEKLFF. DNA of the CDR3: TGCGCCAGCAGCTTGGGCGTTAATGAAAAACTGTTTTTT.

The J gene is TRBJ2-4, the V gene TRBV19; D unresolved. The CDR3 totals 12 residues. Germline V gives CDR1 LNHDA, CDR2 SQIVND (reference sequence). Trimming shortened V by 5 bases and J by 8 bases, and 10 bases separated the two germline ends. Here the CDR3 reads CASSGTADIQYF. The CDR3 DNA sequence: TGTGCCAGTAGTGGTACGGCAGACATTCAGTACTTC.

The genes are TRBV6-5 and TRBJ1-1, with TRBD1 matching over 7 bases. V gave up 5 bases and J gave up 4 bases; unmatched junction bases: 7. The germline CDR1 and CDR2 sequences are MNHEY and SVGAGI. The CDR3 runs 14 residues. The CDR3 sequence: CASSTGPGGTEAFF. CDR3 in DNA: TGTGCCAGCAGTACCGGTCCAGGGGGCACTGAAGCTTTCTTT.

V and J are TRBV5-1 and TRBJ2-5, with TRBD1 as a possible D gene (6 bases). V lost 4 bases and J 3 bases, leaving 22 bases between the germline ends. The CDR3 covers 17 residues. Germline V gene data show CDR1 as SGHRS and CDR2 as YFSETQ. CDR3 sequence reads: CASSRDRPANYKETQYF. The DNA for the CDR3 is TGCGCCAGCAGCAGAGACAGGCCTGCTAATTATAAAGAGACCCAGTACTTC.

Turning to this clone: Different DNA sequences within this sample yield the same CDR3. V gene TRBV18 combines with J gene TRBJ2-4; possibly TRBD1 or TRBD2 for D (5 bases each). There are 16 residues in the CDR3. The V end lost 3 bases, the J end lost 4 bases, and 16 bases lay between the germline ends. Germline CDR1 KGHSH, CDR2 LQKENI. This CDR3 reads CASSPLAGGAKNIQYF. DNA of the CDR3: TGTGCCAGCTCACCCCTAGCAGGTGGGGCTAAAAACATTCAGTACTTC.

This clone was seen once. The chain employs TRBV4-3 and TRBJ2-3, with 9 bases aligning to TRBD2. The germline gives CDR1 LGHNA, CDR2 YSLEER. The CDR3 extends over 16 amino acids. J lost 0 bases, V lost 4 bases, and 5 bases had no gene match. In DNA form, the CDR3 reads TGCGCCAGCAGCCTCGGGACTAGCCGTAGCACAGATACGCAGTATTTT. Protein product: CASSLGTSRSTDTQYF.

A single count supports this clone. The chain has TRBV5-1 and TRBJ1-2; 7 bases fit TRBD1. Germline V gene lookup returns CDR1 SGHRS and CDR2 YFSETQ. The V gene end was trimmed by 4 bases and the J gene end by 3 bases; junction bases not matched to a gene: 6. CDR3 length: 14 amino acids. CDR3 region: CASSRDSSYYGYTF. CDR3 coding DNA: TGCGCCAGCAGCCGGGACAGCTCCTACTATGGCTACACCTTC. The whole variable domain, remainder taken from reference TRBV5-1 and TRBJ1-2, is KAGVTQTPRYLIKTRGQQVTLSCSPISGHRSVSWYQQTPGQGLQFLFEYFSETQRNKGNFPGRFSGRQFSNSRSEMNVSTLELGDSALYLCASSRDSSYYGYTFGSGTRLTVV.

The chain recombines TRBV30 with TRBJ2-1; D is undetermined. Germline V gives CDR1 GTSNPN, CDR2 SVGIG (reference sequence). The V end was cut by 0 bases, the J end by 0 bases, with 12 bases between. The CDR3 contains 16 residues. CDR3 loop: CAWSVGLLSSYNEQFF. The CDR3 DNA follows: TGTGCCTGGAGTGTAGGTCTCCTCAGCTCCTACAATGAGCAGTTCTTC.

The V gene is TRBV19, the J gene TRBJ1-3; possible D gene TRBD1, 6 bases. The ends were cut back, 7 bases at V and 1 base at J, with 23 bases in the middle. Germline V gene lookup returns CDR1 LNHDA and CDR2 SQIVND (reference sequence). This CDR3 has 18 residues. The CDR3 here is CASNPDRPTHSSGNTIYF. CDR3 DNA: TGTGCCAGTAACCCGGACAGACCAACGCACTCTTCTGGAAACACCATATATTTT. Variable domain in full (rest from reference TRBV19 and TRBJ1-3): DGGITQSPKYLFRKEGQNVTLSCEQNLNHDAMYWYRQDPGQGLRLIYYSQIVNDFQKGDIAEGYSVSREKKESFPLTVTSAQKNPTAFYLCASNPDRPTHSSGNTIYFGEGSWLTVV.

The chain uses TRBV5-1 and TRBJ2-2; a possible D gene is TRBD2 (5 bases). This CDR3 has 15 amino acids. Germline-derived CDR1 and CDR2 are SGHRS and YFSETQ. V was shortened by 6 bases and J by 1 base, with 13 bases between the two germline ends. In nucleotides, the CDR3 is TGCGCCAGCACAAGTGGAGAGGGGAACACCGGGGAGCTGTTTTTT. This sequence encodes CASTSGEGNTGELFF.

For this clone: This CDR3 is also generated by other DNA sequences in the sample. The chain recombines TRBV5-6 with TRBJ2-7; D gene unclear. V was clipped by 4 bases and J by 1 base, with 6 bases between them. From germline, CDR1 is SGHDT and CDR2 YYEEEE. The CDR3 is 12 residues long. CDR3 region: CASSLSSYEQYF. The CDR3 DNA sequence: TGTGCCAGCAGCCTCTCGTCCTACGAGCAGTACTTC.

The chain uses TRBV6-5 and TRBJ1-5; tentatively, D is TRBD1 (5 bases). CDR3 length: 14 residues. V lost 4 bases and J lost 3, with 10 bases in between. Germline V gives CDR1 MNHEY, CDR2 SVGAGI. CDR3 loop: CASSSGRNNQPQHF. CDR3 nucleotides: TGTGCCAGCAGTTCGGGGCGGAACAATCAGCCCCAGCATTTT.

The table lists this clone with a count of one. The chain combines TRBV30 with TRBJ2-5, with no clear D. The last part of the DNA fits TRBJ2-7 better; the J call may be wrong. Looked up from germline, CDR1 is GTSNPN and CDR2 is SVGIG (reference sequence). This CDR3 comprises 12 residues. The CDR3 sequence: CAWSVLGNEQYF. The CDR3 DNA reads TGTGCCTGGAGTGTACTTGGGAACGAGCAGTACTTC.

With regard to this clone: The identical CDR3 is also encoded by other nucleotide sequences in the sample. The J gene is TRBJ2-7, the V gene TRBV18; possibly TRBD1 for D (6 bases). This CDR3 contains 14 residues. V gave up 0 bases and J gave up 1 base, with 7 bases separating them. CDR1 is KGHSH, CDR2 LQKENI, per germline. The CDR3 reads CASSPPGGSYEQYF. CDR3 DNA: TGTGCCAGCTCACCACCAGGGGGATCCTACGAGCAGTACTTC.

V gene TRBV18 combines with J gene TRBJ2-5, with 11 bases identical to TRBD1. V lost 0 bases and J lost 4; bases outside the gene matches: 10. From germline, CDR1 is KGHSH and CDR2 LQKENI. CDR3 length: 18 residues. This chain's CDR3 is CASSPPEGAGTGGETQYF. The CDR3 bases are TGTGCCAGCTCACCACCGGAAGGGGCCGGGACAGGGGGAGAGACCCAGTACTTC.

V is TRBV5-8 and J is TRBJ2-5; D possibly matches TRBD1 or TRBD2 (6 bases each). V lost 5 bases, J lost 4 bases, and 12 bases lay in between. The CDR3 is made up of 13 amino acids. CDR1 SGHTS and CDR2 YDEGEE come from the germline V gene. The CDR3 spells CASREGGRETQYF. The CDR3 DNA reads TGTGCCAGCAGGGAGGGGGGTCGAGAGACCCAGTACTTC.

The rearrangement joins TRBV18 to TRBJ2-1; the D call may be TRBD1 or TRBD2 (5 bases each). The CDR3 consists of 17 residues. Trimming cost V 3 bases and J 5 bases, with 20 bases left between them. Germline V gene data show CDR1 as KGHSH and CDR2 as LQKENI. The CDR3 DNA sequence: TGTGCCAGCTCACCGAGGGTAGGAAGGGACCCAAACAATGAGCAGTTCTTC. Translation gives CASSPRVGRDPNNEQFF.